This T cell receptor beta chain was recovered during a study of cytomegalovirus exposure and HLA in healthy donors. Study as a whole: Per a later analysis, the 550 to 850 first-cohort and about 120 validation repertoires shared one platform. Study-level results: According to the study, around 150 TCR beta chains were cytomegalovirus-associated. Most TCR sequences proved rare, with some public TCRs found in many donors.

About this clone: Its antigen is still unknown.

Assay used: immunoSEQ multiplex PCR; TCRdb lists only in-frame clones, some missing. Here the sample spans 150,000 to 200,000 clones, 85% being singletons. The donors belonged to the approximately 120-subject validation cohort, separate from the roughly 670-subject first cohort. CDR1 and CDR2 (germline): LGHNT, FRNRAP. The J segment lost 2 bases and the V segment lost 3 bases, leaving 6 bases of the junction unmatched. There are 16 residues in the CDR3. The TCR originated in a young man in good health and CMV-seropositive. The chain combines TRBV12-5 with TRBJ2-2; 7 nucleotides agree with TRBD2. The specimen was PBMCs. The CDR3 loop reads CASGFKSGVNTGELFF. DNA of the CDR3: TGTGCTAGTGGTTTTAAGAGCGGGGTCAACACCGGGGAGCTGTTTTTT.